The 28 T cell receptor beta chains in this list originate from one sample, sequenced in a study of radiotherapy plus CTLA-4 blockade in lung cancer. Libraries were prepared by immunoSEQ multiplex PCR; TCRdb keeps only in-frame clonotypes and omits some of them. The sample lists 55,000 to 70,000 clones; under 80% were seen once. The specimen comprised peripheral blood, sampled from a patient treated with radiotherapy plus ipilimumab. The receptor set was obtained from a human donor with non-small cell lung cancer who had a complete response to radiotherapy plus ipilimumab.

CDR3 in amino acids: CASSQRIGALGNTIYF. The CDR3, as DNA: TGTGCCAGCAGCCAACGAATCGGTGCACTCGGAAACACCATATATTTT. The rearrangement joins TRBV11-2 to TRBJ1-3; no firm D call. Germline values: CDR1 SGHAT, CDR2 FQNNGV. The CDR3 spans 16 residues. The V gene lost 5 bases and the J gene lost 4 bases, with 18 bases spanning the gap.

V and J are TRBV27 and TRBJ2-7, with TRBD2 identical over 8 bases. The trim removed 5 bases at V and 6 bases at J, leaving 6 bases unmatched. Germline values: CDR1 MNHEY, CDR2 SMNVEV (reference sequence). The CDR3 has 13 residues. CDR3 loop: CASSPLGLGEQYV. The DNA of the CDR3 is TGTGCCAGCAGTCCGCTGGGACTAGGCGAGCAGTACGTC.

In regard to this clone: Other DNA sequences of this sample code for an identical CDR3. The chain has TRBV18 and TRBJ1-2; D is possibly TRBD1 (6 bases). CDR3 length: 14 residues. Trimming took 3 bases from V and 3 from J, leaving 11 bases between them. Germline loops: CDR1 KGHSH, CDR2 LQKENI. In nucleotides, the CDR3 is TGTGCCAGCTCACCCTCGGGACAAGACTATGGCTACACCTTC. Translated, it gives CASSPSGQDYGYTF.

In its sample, this clone was seen once. The chain joins TRBV5-1 to TRBJ2-5; maybe TRBD2 (5 bases). The CDR3 totals 14 residues. CDR1 and CDR2 (germline): SGHRS, YFSETQ. V was cut by 1 base and J by 7 bases, with 14 bases left in between. CDR3: CASSLMKAAGTQYF. Here the CDR3 DNA reads TGCGCCAGCAGCTTGATGAAGGCGGCGGGGACCCAGTACTTC.

The chain recombines TRBV5-8 with TRBJ1-5, with TRBD1 as a possible D gene (6 bases). With 5 bases removed from V and 3 bases from J, the gap between germline ends came to 15 bases. CDR1 and CDR2 (germline): SGHTS, YDEGEE. The CDR3 covers 15 residues. CDR3 in amino acids: CASRGGGPPNQPQHF. The CDR3 DNA is TGTGCCAGCAGAGGGGGGGGCCCTCCCAATCAGCCCCAGCATTTT.

The rearrangement uses TRBV19 and TRBJ2-2, with 9 bases identical to TRBD1. Germline V CDR1 and CDR2: LNHDA, SQIVND (reference sequence). V dropped 3 bases and J dropped 4; count of bases not matched to a gene: 6. This CDR3 is built from 16 residues. The DNA for the CDR3 is TGTGCCAGTAGTATCCCTCCGGGACAGGGCACCGGGGAGCTGTTTTTT. This sequence encodes CASSIPPGQGTGELFF.

The chain links TRBV5-1 to TRBJ2-3, with TRBD2 as a possible D gene (7 bases). CDR1 and CDR2 (germline): SGHRS, YFSETQ. The CDR3 totals 14 residues. V was trimmed by 7 bases and J by 3 bases, leaving 15 bases between them. CDR3 loop: CASVKGRGTDTQYF. For the CDR3, the DNA is TGCGCCAGCGTGAAGGGGAGGGGGACAGATACGCAGTATTTT.

This sequence joins TRBV15 and TRBJ2-1, with 8 positions matching TRBD1. The J segment lost 5 bases and the V segment lost 1 base, leaving 1 base of the junction unmatched. The CDR3 is 14 amino acids. The germline V gene has CDR1 LNHNV and CDR2 YYDKDF (reference sequence). The CDR3 region has the DNA TGTGCCACCAGCAGAGGGACAGGGAACAATGAGCAGTTCTTC. Translated, it gives CATSRGTGNNEQFF.

This clone was seen only once. V is TRBV27 and J is TRBJ2-1; 7 bases are a match to TRBD2. The CDR3 covers 14 residues. Trimming removed 7 bases from V and 7 bases from J; junction bases left unmatched: 10. Germline assignment: CDR1 MNHEY and CDR2 SMNVEV (reference sequence). This CDR3 is CASTVGGPTNEQFF. CDR3 bases: TGTGCCAGCACGGTGGGAGGGCCGACTAATGAGCAGTTCTTC.

V and J are TRBV19 and TRBJ2-5; D may be TRBD1 (6 bases). The germline V and J ends were trimmed by 6 bases and 7 bases, with 18 bases remaining between them. This CDR3 has 14 amino acids. In germline, CDR1 is LNHDA, CDR2 SQIVND (reference sequence). The CDR3 DNA is TGTGCCAGTAGGAGGACAGTCGGAGATGGGACCCAGTACTTC. Protein product: CASRRTVGDGTQYF.

In its sample, this clone was seen a few times. V usage is TRBV6-6 and J usage is TRBJ1-3; 8 bases align to TRBD1. Trimming removed 6 bases from V and 7 bases from J; junction bases left unmatched: 8. The CDR3 has 14 residues. Germline CDR1 is MNHNY and CDR2 is SVGAGI (reference sequence). The CDR3 region is CASSSTGAGNTIYF. The CDR3 nucleotides read TGTGCCAGCAGCTCGACAGGGGCGGGGAACACCATATATTTT.

The V and J genes are TRBV5-8 and TRBJ1-6, with TRBD1 matching 7 bases. J gave up 0 bases and V 7 bases, and 10 bases lay outside the gene matches. The CDR3 runs 17 residues. The germline V gene encodes CDR1 SGHTS and CDR2 YDEGEE. Here the CDR3 DNA reads TGTGCCAGCTTTCGTGGACAGGCTCCCTCCTATAATTCACCCCTCCACTTT. This encodes CASFRGQAPSYNSPLHF.

The J gene is TRBJ2-7, the V gene TRBV28; TRBD1 matches 9 bases. The junction had 7 bases not matched to a gene; V was cut back by 8 bases and J by 2 bases. The germline gives CDR1 MDHEN, CDR2 SYDVKM. The CDR3 consists of 14 residues. CDR3 region: CASLDRGSPYEQYV. CDR3 nucleotide sequence: TGTGCCAGCTTGGACAGGGGTTCCCCCTACGAGCAGTACGTC.

The chain uses TRBV5-1 and TRBJ1-1, with 9 bases matching TRBD1. The ends lost 3 bases at V and 5 bases at J; junction bases unmatched: 8. The CDR3 has 15 amino acids. Germline CDR1 reads SGHRS; CDR2 reads YFSETQ. Here the CDR3 DNA reads TGCGCCAGCAGCTCCCCGGACAGGGGAGGTACTGAAGCTTTCTTT. Translation: CASSSPDRGGTEAFF. Variable domain in full (rest from reference TRBV5-1 and TRBJ1-1): KAGVTQTPRYLIKTRGQQVTLSCSPISGHRSVSWYQQTPGQGLQFLFEYFSETQRNKGNFPGRFSGRQFSNSRSEMNVSTLELGDSALYLCASSSPDRGGTEAFFGQGTRLTVV.

The chain joins TRBV4-1 to TRBJ1-5; D remains unclear. The CDR3 is made up of 16 amino acids. Trimming pared 0 bases from V and 0 bases from J, leaving 9 bases between. Germline V gene data show CDR1 as MGHRA and CDR2 as YSYEKL. As DNA, the CDR3 is TGCGCCAGCAGCCAAGATGGCGGTTTTAGCAATCAGCCCCAGCATTTT. Residues: CASSQDGGFSNQPQHF.

This chain connects TRBV5-1 to TRBJ2-5; D perhaps matches TRBD1 (6 bases). CDR1 SGHRS and CDR2 YFSETQ come from the germline V gene. CDR3 size: 13 residues. The V and J ends lost 2 bases and 5 bases respectively, with 10 bases between them. The CDR3 spells CASSFRTAETQYF. Written as DNA, the CDR3 is TGCGCCAGCAGCTTTAGGACAGCGGAGACCCAGTACTTC.

This clone was seen a few times. The chain joins TRBV7-8 to TRBJ1-2, with D perhaps matching TRBD1 (5 bases). Trimming removed 6 bases from V and 5 bases from J, with 16 bases in between. The germline V gene has CDR1 SGHVS and CDR2 FQNEAQ. The CDR3 length is 14 residues. The CDR3 spells CASSSGRSKYGYTF. CDR3 DNA sequence: TGTGCCAGCAGTTCAGGGCGCAGCAAATATGGCTACACCTTC.

This chain uses TRBV5-7 with TRBJ2-3; TRBD1 aligns across 7 bases. TRBV5-7 is an ORF; its function is uncertain. J was trimmed by 12 bases and V by 4 bases; bases with no gene match: 8. This CDR3 is built from 12 residues. CDR3: CASSGDRVLQYF. CDR3 nucleotides: TGTGCCAGCAGCGGAGACAGGGTCCTACAGTATTTT.

This clone appeared once. V gene TRBV5-1 combines with J gene TRBJ2-5, with D tentatively TRBD1 (5 bases). Germline loops: CDR1 SGHRS, CDR2 YFSETQ. The CDR3 is 14 residues long. Trimming removed 0 bases from V and 4 bases from J, with 10 bases in between. The CDR3 DNA reads as TGCGCCAGCAGCTTGGACGGCAGGGTAGAGACCCAGTACTTC. Amino acids: CASSLDGRVETQYF.

The J gene is TRBJ1-1, the V gene TRBV12-2. TRBV12-2 is marked as a pseudogene. The CDR3 consists of 15 residues. The CDR3 sequence is CASRLARVLTTEAFF. The CDR3 DNA sequence: TGTGCAAGTCGCTTAGCGCGGGTCCTTACCACTGAAGCTTTCTTT.

The chain joins TRBV6-5 to TRBJ1-4; 8 bases are shared with TRBD1. Per germline, CDR1 MNHEY and CDR2 SVGAGI. The V gene end was trimmed by 4 bases and the J gene end by 8 bases; junction bases not matched to a gene: 12. The CDR3 totals 16 residues. The CDR3 loop is CASSFISQGAGEKLFF. CDR3 bases: TGTGCCAGCAGTTTCATCTCCCAGGGGGCCGGGGAAAAACTGTTTTTT.

The CDR3 spells CASSVLASNYNEQFF. The CDR3 DNA reads as TGTGCCAGCAGCGTACTAGCGAGCAACTACAATGAGCAGTTCTTC. The V gene is TRBV9, the J gene TRBJ2-1; D is perhaps TRBD2 (6 bases). V dropped 1 base and J dropped 3 bases, with 11 bases sitting between them. Germline V gene data show CDR1 as SGDLS and CDR2 as YYNGEE. The CDR3 has 15 residues.

In DNA, the CDR3 is TGCGCCAGCAGCCAAGTTGGATCTCAGGGCGCTTATGGCTACACCTTC. This encodes CASSQVGSQGAYGYTF. The V and J genes are TRBV4-3 and TRBJ1-2; tentatively, D is TRBD1 (5 bases). CDR1 is LGHNA and CDR2 is YSLEER in the germline V gene. The CDR3 has 16 amino acids. V gave up 1 base and J gave up 5 bases, with 17 bases separating them.

The chain links TRBV7-2 to TRBJ1-5; no reliable D call. This CDR3 comprises 15 residues. Germline lookup yields CDR1 SGHTA and CDR2 FQGNSA. Trimming took off 5 bases at V and 5 bases at J, with 16 bases between the two ends. For the CDR3, the DNA is TGTGCCAGCAGCCTCGCGAGAGAGGGAGATCAGCCCCAGCATTTT. Its translation is CASSLAREGDQPQHF.

This chain links TRBV6-1 with TRBJ2-7; 8 bases line up with TRBD1. The CDR3 is made up of 14 amino acids. Germline-derived CDR1 and CDR2 are MNHNS and SASEGT. V trimming: 8 bases; J trimming: 6 bases; junction bases outside the gene matches: 12. The CDR3, as DNA: TGTGCCAGCCGCAACAGGGGGAGCAGGGGCGAGCAGTACGTC. Translated: CASRNRGSRGEQYV.

The sample holds a few counts of this clone. This chain uses TRBV10-1 with TRBJ1-4; D is undetermined. Germline V gives CDR1 WNHNN, CDR2 SYGVQD (reference sequence). This CDR3 is 14 amino acids long. With 5 bases removed from V and 8 bases from J, the gap between germline ends came to 15 bases. CDR3 region: CASSNLTAGEKLFF. The CDR3 region has the DNA TGCGCCAGCAGTAATCTAACCGCGGGGGAAAAACTGTTTTTT.

This clone came up a few times. The chain carries TRBV6-6 and TRBJ1-2; D might be TRBD1 (5 bases). The CDR3 is made up of 16 amino acids. Germline V gene lookup returns CDR1 MNHNY and CDR2 SVGAGI (reference sequence). Trimming cost V 5 bases and J 3 bases, with 19 bases left between them. The CDR3 DNA sequence: TGTGCCAGCAGTCCCCAATTACAGGTTTTCGACTATGGCTACACCTTC. Residues: CASSPQLQVFDYGYTF.

The rearrangement joins TRBV7-2 to TRBJ2-1, with TRBD2 matching 7 bases. This CDR3 spans 15 amino acids. Germline assignment: CDR1 SGHTA and CDR2 FQGNSA. J gave up 3 bases and V 5 bases, and 7 bases lay outside the gene matches. The CDR3 protein is CASSPPGLIYNEQFF. The CDR3 DNA is TGTGCCAGCAGCCCCCCGGGACTAATCTACAATGAGCAGTTCTTC.